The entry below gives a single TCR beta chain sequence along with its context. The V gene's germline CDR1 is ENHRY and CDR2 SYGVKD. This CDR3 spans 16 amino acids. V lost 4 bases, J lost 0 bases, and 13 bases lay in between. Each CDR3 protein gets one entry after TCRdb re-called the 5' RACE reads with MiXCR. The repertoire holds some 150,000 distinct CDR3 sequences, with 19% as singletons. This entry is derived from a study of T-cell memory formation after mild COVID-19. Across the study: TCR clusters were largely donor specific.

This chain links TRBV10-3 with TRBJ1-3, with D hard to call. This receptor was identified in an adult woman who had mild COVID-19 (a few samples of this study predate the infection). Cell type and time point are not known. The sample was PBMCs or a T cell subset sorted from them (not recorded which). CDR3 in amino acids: CAISVKTLFSGNTIYF. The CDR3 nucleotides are TGTGCCATCAGTGTCAAAACCCTATTCTCTGGAAACACCATATATTTT.